The 9 T cell receptor beta chains below were found in one sample sequenced in a study of T cells expressing NK-cell markers. TCRdb re-called the 5' RACE reads and shows each CDR3 protein once, DNA omitted. This sample's table reports about 460,000 distinct CDR3 sequences. The sample consisted of blood T cells: a sorted CD56 or NKG2C T cell subset, CD4+ or CD8+ T cells, or bulk PBMC T cells (not recorded which). These receptors came from a woman between 50 and 59 years old in good health.

The chain joins TRBV27 to TRBJ1-5; as DNA is missing, the TRBD1 call by TCRdb cannot be tested. CDR1 MNHEY and CDR2 SMNVEV come from the germline V gene (reference sequence). This CDR3 comprises 14 residues. Here the CDR3 reads CASSLDRLVQPQHF.

The genes are TRBV6-6 and TRBJ1-4; the TCRdb D gene call, TRBD1, has no DNA to confirm it. The germline CDR1 and CDR2 sequences are MNHNY and SVGAGI (reference sequence). This CDR3 comprises 14 residues. CDR3 residues: CASSETGLGGKLFF.

J is TRBJ1-1 and V is TRBV5-1; as DNA is missing, the TRBD1 call by TCRdb cannot be tested. The CDR3 has 14 amino acids. Germline CDR1 and CDR2: SGHRS and YFSETQ. The CDR3: CASSLEGGSLEAFF.

The chain links TRBV18 to TRBJ2-3. The CDR3 loop spans 14 amino acids. CDR1 is KGHSH, CDR2 LQKENI, per germline. The CDR3 loop reads CASSPPLNPDTQYF.

The gene calls are TRBV12-3 or TRBV12-4 and TRBJ1-4; TCRdb returns TRBD1, unconfirmable since there is no DNA. CDR3 length: 15 amino acids. The CDR3 reads CASSLRGESWEKLFF.

The CDR3 loop is CASSSGAGVTGELFF. The V and J genes are TRBV7-6 and TRBJ2-2; checking the TCRdb D call of TRBD1 is not possible without DNA. CDR1 is SGHVS and CDR2 is FNYEAQ in the germline V gene. This CDR3 region has 15 residues.

The rearrangement links TRBV5-1 to TRBJ2-3; TCRdb gives TRBD1 as the D gene, but with no DNA this cannot be confirmed. Germline V gives CDR1 SGHRS, CDR2 YFSETQ. The CDR3 has 13 residues. This CDR3 is CASSPLRTDTQYF.

The rearrangement uses TRBV10-3 and TRBJ2-1; checking the TCRdb D call of TRBD2 is not possible without DNA. The germline CDR1 and CDR2 sequences are ENHRY and SYGVKD. The CDR3 contains 15 residues. CDR3 residues: CAISPDPSDSNEQFF.

This chain links TRBV3-1 with TRBJ2-2; without DNA, the TCRdb call of TRBD2 cannot be checked. The germline gives CDR1 LGHDT, CDR2 YNNKEL (reference sequence). The CDR3 sequence is 15 residues long. CDR3 residues: CASRGDNRWTGELFF.